Given below is one T cell receptor beta chain in context. As yet, its antigen is unknown. The sample belongs to a study of CD8+ T cells in alopecia areata. Study-level background: Tofacitinib exposure lasted 6 to 18 months, followed by 6 months off drug. Study-wide results and limits: There was only one nonresponder, so it was unclear how baseline CD8+ expansion relates to response. Tofacitinib yielded significantly lower scalp clonality and fewer expanded CD8+ clones among the top 100.

Noted treatment: oral pan-JAK inhibitor, 5-10 mg twice daily. In germline, CDR1 is SQVTM, CDR2 ANQGSEA. Trimming stripped 2 bases from V and 6 bases from J, with 14 bases between. CDR3 length: 13 residues. Investigators isolated RNA and reverse transcribed it into cDNA to act as the sequencing template. TCRdb keeps only in-frame clones here, not all; method: immunoSEQ multiplex PCR. The sample includes some 200,000 clones, roughly two fifths of them seen just once. The chain couples TRBV29-1 to TRBJ2-7; D tentatively reads TRBD1 or TRBD2 (6 bases each). Sequencing used CD4+ T cells sorted from blood, obtained around week 37, from a patient treated with tofacitinib. The clonotype was recovered from a human donor with alopecia areata. The CDR3 DNA reads as TGCAGCGTTGAATTCTGGGGGGCTGGCGAGCAGTACTTC. This sequence encodes CSVEFWGAGEQYF.